A selection of T cell receptor beta chains follows, all from one sample in a study of low-dose radiotherapy and immunotherapy resistance in tumors. Using its own MiXCR run on the reads, TCRdb lists one record per CDR3 protein. The repertoire consists of 80,000 to 90,000 distinct CDR3 sequences, with about 18% occurring once and the leading ten covering over 2.5%. Sequencing was performed on PBMCs, taken before treatment. These receptors all come from a male donor with prostate cancer. The CDR3 runs from the conserved cysteine through the conserved F or W. The order of the fields is V gene, J gene, clone size, D gene, CDR3 DNA, CDR3 protein. The D gene is left open where the match is weak. Only part of the rows carry a size: once, few, many, or a class if the clone is expanded.

V gene: TRBV30
J gene: TRBJ2-1
clone size: -
D gene: TRBD2
CDR3 DNA: TGTGCCATACCCGGGACTAGCGGCAATGAGCAGTTCTTC
CDR3 protein: CAIPGTSGNEQFF

V gene: TRBV19
J gene: TRBJ1-3
clone size: -
D gene: -
CDR3 DNA: TGTGCCACAGGTGGAGGGGGAGACGCTGGAAACACCATATATTTT
CDR3 protein: CATGGGGDAGNTIYF

V gene: TRBV12-3/TRBV12-4
J gene: TRBJ2-2
clone size: many
D gene: -
CDR3 DNA: TGTGCCAGCAGTTTCGGCCTCACCGGGGAGCTGTTTTTT
CDR3 protein: CASSFGLTGELFF

V gene: TRBV6-2/TRBV6-3
J gene: TRBJ2-2
clone size: many
D gene: -
CDR3 DNA: TGTGCCAGCAGTCAGGCGTCCCCCCACGGGGAGCTGTTTTTT
CDR3 protein: CASSQASPHGELFF

V gene: TRBV12-3/TRBV12-4
J gene: TRBJ2-7
clone size: many
D gene: -
CDR3 DNA: TGTGCCAGCAGTGACGCCTTTAGAGGGCAGTACTTC
CDR3 protein: CASSDAFRGQYF

V gene: TRBV12-3/TRBV12-4
J gene: TRBJ2-3
clone size: many
D gene: -
CDR3 DNA: TGTGCCAGCAGTGTAGGGACAACTAGGGGAGATACGCAGTATTTT
CDR3 protein: CASSVGTTRGDTQYF

V gene: TRBV29-1
J gene: TRBJ2-7
clone size: many
D gene: TRBD1
CDR3 DNA: TGCAGCGTTGAAGATCGGCACAGGGGGCGAAGCGAGCAGTACTTC
CDR3 protein: CSVEDRHRGRSEQYF

V gene: TRBV5-1
J gene: TRBJ2-2
clone size: many
D gene: -
CDR3 DNA: TGCGCCAGCAGCCTGGATGGGTACGGCACCGGGGAGCTGTTTTTT
CDR3 protein: CASSLDGYGTGELFF

V gene: TRBV6-5
J gene: TRBJ1-4
clone size: many
D gene: -
CDR3 DNA: TGTGCCAGCAGCCCAACACAGGGAAAGAATGAAAAACTGTTTTTT
CDR3 protein: CASSPTQGKNEKLFF

V gene: TRBV28
J gene: TRBJ1-2
clone size: many
D gene: TRBD1
CDR3 DNA: TGTGCCAGCAGTTTGACAGGGGTCCGAAGCGGCTACACCTTC
CDR3 protein: CASSLTGVRSGYTF

V gene: TRBV19
J gene: TRBJ1-2
clone size: many
D gene: -
CDR3 DNA: TGTGCCAGTAGTATCCCAGGGGATCGTAATGGCTACACCTTC
CDR3 protein: CASSIPGDRNGYTF

V gene: TRBV4-2
J gene: TRBJ2-3
clone size: many
D gene: TRBD2
CDR3 DNA: TGTGCCAGCAGCCGATCGGGACTAGCGGGTTACACAGATACGCAGTATTTT
CDR3 protein: CASSRSGLAGYTDTQYF

V gene: TRBV19
J gene: TRBJ2-1
clone size: many
D gene: -
CDR3 DNA: TGTGCCAGTAGTAGACAGGCATCCTATGAGCAGTTCTTC
CDR3 protein: CASSRQASYEQFF

V gene: TRBV18
J gene: TRBJ1-4
clone size: many
D gene: TRBD1
CDR3 DNA: TGTGCCAGCTCAGCCCAGGGGGCAACTAATGAAAAACTGTTTTTT
CDR3 protein: CASSAQGATNEKLFF

V gene: TRBV5-1
J gene: TRBJ1-1
clone size: -
D gene: -
CDR3 DNA: TGCGCCAGCAGCTTCGGGGGGCTGGCGAACACTGAAGCTTTCTTT
CDR3 protein: CASSFGGLANTEAFF

V gene: TRBV5-6
J gene: TRBJ1-1
clone size: -
D gene: -
CDR3 DNA: TGTGCCAGCAGCTGGGGGACCGGAACGGCCCCGAGCACTGAAGCTTTCTTT
CDR3 protein: CASSWGTGTAPSTEAFF

V gene: TRBV7-8
J gene: TRBJ1-1
clone size: many
D gene: -
CDR3 DNA: TGTGCCAGCAGCTTAGGCAAGGGTAGGGGCACTGAAGCTTTCTTT
CDR3 protein: CASSLGKGRGTEAFF

V gene: TRBV12-5
J gene: TRBJ2-7
clone size: many
D gene: -
CDR3 DNA: TGTGCTAGTGGCTCAGACAGAGCCTACGAGCAGTACTTC
CDR3 protein: CASGSDRAYEQYF

V gene: TRBV5-1
J gene: TRBJ1-3
clone size: many
D gene: TRBD1
CDR3 DNA: TGCGCCAGCAGCTCGGGACAGCTCTCGATCAACTCTGGAAACACCATATATTTT
CDR3 protein: CASSSGQLSINSGNTIYF

V gene: TRBV29-1
J gene: TRBJ2-5
clone size: many
D gene: TRBD1
CDR3 DNA: TGCAGCGTTGAAGGCCCAAGAGGGACAGGGGAGGGACAGACCCAGTACTTC
CDR3 protein: CSVEGPRGTGEGQTQYF

V gene: TRBV24-1
J gene: TRBJ2-3
clone size: many
D gene: TRBD1
CDR3 DNA: TGTGCCACCAGTGACACGACAGGGTTTAGGACAGATACGCAGTATTTT
CDR3 protein: CATSDTTGFRTDTQYF

V gene: TRBV5-4
J gene: TRBJ2-5
clone size: -
D gene: -
CDR3 DNA: TGTGCCAGCAGCTCCGGACCCGGCCAAGAGACCCAGTACTTC
CDR3 protein: CASSSGPGQETQYF

V gene: TRBV2
J gene: TRBJ2-4
clone size: many
D gene: -
CDR3 DNA: TGTGCCAGCAGTGACGACCAAGCCAAAAACATTCAGTACTTC
CDR3 protein: CASSDDQAKNIQYF

V gene: TRBV7-9
J gene: TRBJ1-5
clone size: many
D gene: -
CDR3 DNA: TGTGCCAGCAGCTTAGATACGGAAGTGAGTCAGCCCCAGCATTTT
CDR3 protein: CASSLDTEVSQPQHF

V gene: TRBV28
J gene: TRBJ1-1
clone size: few
D gene: -
CDR3 DNA: TGTGCCAGCAGTCCCGGGCAGGGAAGAGTATGGGTTGAAGCTTTCTTT
CDR3 protein: CASSPGQGRVWVEAFF

V gene: TRBV3-1
J gene: TRBJ2-7
clone size: many
D gene: TRBD1
CDR3 DNA: TGTGCCAGCAGCTCGACCGGGACAGGGAACTACGAGCAGTACTTC
CDR3 protein: CASSSTGTGNYEQYF

V gene: TRBV4-2
J gene: TRBJ1-5
clone size: many
D gene: -
CDR3 DNA: TGTGCCAGCAGCCACACGACCGGGGACGGAGATTATCAGCCCCAGCATTTT
CDR3 protein: CASSHTTGDGDYQPQHF

V gene: TRBV20-1
J gene: TRBJ1-5
clone size: many
D gene: TRBD1
CDR3 DNA: TGCAGTGCTAGAGATCACACAGGGGGCAATCAGCCCCAGCATTTT
CDR3 protein: CSARDHTGGNQPQHF

V gene: TRBV20-1
J gene: TRBJ2-3
clone size: many
D gene: -
CDR3 DNA: TGCAGTGCCCAACCCCCACGGGGGAGAAAGACAGATACGCAGTATTTT
CDR3 protein: CSAQPPRGRKTDTQYF

V gene: TRBV12-3/TRBV12-4
J gene: TRBJ2-7
clone size: many
D gene: -
CDR3 DNA: TGTGCCAGCAGTTCCGGGACCTACGAGCAGTACTTC
CDR3 protein: CASSSGTYEQYF

V gene: TRBV20-1
J gene: TRBJ2-2
clone size: few
D gene: TRBD2
CDR3 DNA: TGCAGTGCGGAGGGAGGGATCGGCACCGGGGAGCTGTTTTTT
CDR3 protein: CSAEGGIGTGELFF

V gene: TRBV7-9
J gene: TRBJ2-7
clone size: many
D gene: -
CDR3 DNA: TGTGCCAGCAGCTTAGGGCAGGGTGGGTCCTACGAGCAGTACTTC
CDR3 protein: CASSLGQGGSYEQYF

V gene: TRBV2
J gene: TRBJ1-5
clone size: many
D gene: TRBD1
CDR3 DNA: TGTGCCCCCTCCGCCCCCAAAGGGGGACAGGTCAATCAGCCCCAGCATTTT
CDR3 protein: CAPSAPKGGQVNQPQHF

V gene: TRBV12-3/TRBV12-4
J gene: TRBJ1-1
clone size: many
D gene: TRBD1
CDR3 DNA: TGTGCCAGCAGTTCTCCCGGGACAGGGGTGTATGAAGCTTTCTTT
CDR3 protein: CASSSPGTGVYEAFF

V gene: TRBV15
J gene: TRBJ2-1
clone size: many
D gene: -
CDR3 DNA: TGTGCCACCAGCTTACAGAATAACTACAATGAGCAGTTCTTC
CDR3 protein: CATSLQNNYNEQFF

V gene: TRBV21-1
J gene: TRBJ2-7
clone size: -
D gene: -
CDR3 DNA: TGTGCCAGCAGCACGGAACCTCCCTACGAGCAGTACTTC
CDR3 protein: CASSTEPPYEQYF

V gene: TRBV14
J gene: TRBJ2-1
clone size: many
D gene: TRBD1
CDR3 DNA: TGTGCCAGCAGCCAGATACAGGGGACAGACAAGCAGTTCTTC
CDR3 protein: CASSQIQGTDKQFF

V gene: TRBV18
J gene: TRBJ1-1
clone size: -
D gene: -
CDR3 DNA: TGTGCCAGCTCGCCGGGCACCCAGAACACTGAAGCTCTCTTT
CDR3 protein: CASSPGTQNTEALF

V gene: TRBV9
J gene: TRBJ2-1
clone size: many
D gene: TRBD2
CDR3 DNA: TGTGCCAGCAGCGCATCCCCGGGACTAGCGGGGGGAAATGAGCAGTTCTTC
CDR3 protein: CASSASPGLAGGNEQFF

V gene: TRBV4-2
J gene: TRBJ2-5
clone size: many
D gene: TRBD2
CDR3 DNA: TGTGCCAGCAGCCAAGATCTAACGGGGGGTTGGGAGACCCAGTACTTC
CDR3 protein: CASSQDLTGGWETQYF

V gene: TRBV2
J gene: TRBJ2-2
clone size: many
D gene: -
CDR3 DNA: TGTGCCAGCATAGACCGTTACACCGGGGAGCTGTTTTTT
CDR3 protein: CASIDRYTGELFF

V gene: TRBV6-5
J gene: TRBJ1-1
clone size: few
D gene: -
CDR3 DNA: TGTGCCAGCTTTCTGGGAACGAACACTGAAGCTTTCTTT
CDR3 protein: CASFLGTNTEAFF

V gene: TRBV6-2/TRBV6-3
J gene: TRBJ2-3
clone size: many
D gene: -
CDR3 DNA: TGTGCCAGTACCCGGGACGGACGACCGGATACGCAGTATTTT
CDR3 protein: CASTRDGRPDTQYF

V gene: TRBV6-2/TRBV6-3
J gene: TRBJ1-5
clone size: many
D gene: -
CDR3 DNA: TGTGCCAGCAGTCCGGGGCTCCAAGGCCCCCAGCATTTT
CDR3 protein: CASSPGLQGPQHF

V gene: TRBV3-1
J gene: TRBJ2-3
clone size: many
D gene: -
CDR3 DNA: TGTGCCAGCAGCCAAGATATTCCAGGGGCAGGTACAGATACGCAGTATTTT
CDR3 protein: CASSQDIPGAGTDTQYF